This paragraph covers one TCR beta chain sequence. The source of the sample is a study of blood T cell repertoires in COVID-19. Study-wide background: T cells, B-cell-depleted T cells, or PBMCs supplied cDNA or gDNA.

Trimming took off 1 base at V and 3 bases at J, with 15 bases between the two ends. CDR3 length: 16 amino acids. CDR1 and CDR2 from the germline V gene are SGHVS and FNYEAQ. Profiling relied on immunoSEQ multiplex PCR, and the TCRdb table lists in-frame clones only, not all of them. This table has under 400,000 clones, about 92% appearing once. The chain uses TRBV7-6 and TRBJ1-2, with D perhaps TRBD1 (5 bases). This TCR derives from a woman between 55 and 75 years old with COVID-19, enrolled during active disease. The sequenced sample was peripheral blood. The CDR3 loop is CASSLDRQVMDYGYTF. The CDR3 region has the DNA TGTGCCAGCAGCTTAGACAGGCAAGTGATGGACTATGGCTACACCTTC.